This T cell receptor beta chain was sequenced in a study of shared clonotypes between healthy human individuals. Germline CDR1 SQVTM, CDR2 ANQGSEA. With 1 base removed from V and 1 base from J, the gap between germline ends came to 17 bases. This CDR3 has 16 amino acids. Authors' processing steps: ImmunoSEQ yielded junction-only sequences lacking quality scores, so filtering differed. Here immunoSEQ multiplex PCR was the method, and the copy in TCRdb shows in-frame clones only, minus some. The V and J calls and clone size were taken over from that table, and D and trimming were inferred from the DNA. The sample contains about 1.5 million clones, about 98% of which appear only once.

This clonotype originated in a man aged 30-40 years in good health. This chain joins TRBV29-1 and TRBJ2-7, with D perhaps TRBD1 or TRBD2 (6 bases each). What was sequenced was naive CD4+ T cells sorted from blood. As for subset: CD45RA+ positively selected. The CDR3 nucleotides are TGCAGCGTTGAAGCAGGAGGGGGGCTCAGGTCCTACGAGCAGTACTTC. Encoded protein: CSVEAGGGLRSYEQYF.